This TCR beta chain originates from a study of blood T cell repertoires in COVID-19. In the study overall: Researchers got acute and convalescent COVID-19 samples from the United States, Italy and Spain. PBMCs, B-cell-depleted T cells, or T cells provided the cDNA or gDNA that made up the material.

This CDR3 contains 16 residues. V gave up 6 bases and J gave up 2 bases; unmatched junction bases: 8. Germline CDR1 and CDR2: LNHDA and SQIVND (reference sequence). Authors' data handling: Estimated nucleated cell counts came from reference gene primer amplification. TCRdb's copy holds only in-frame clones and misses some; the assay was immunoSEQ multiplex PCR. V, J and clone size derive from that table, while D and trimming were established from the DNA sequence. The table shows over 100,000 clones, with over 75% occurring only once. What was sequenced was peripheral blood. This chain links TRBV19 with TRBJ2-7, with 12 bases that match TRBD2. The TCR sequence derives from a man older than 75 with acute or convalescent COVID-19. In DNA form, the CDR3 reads TGTGCCAGTAGAGAAATTGCTAGCGGGAGGGCCTACGAGCAGTACTTC. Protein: CASREIASGRAYEQYF.